These T cell receptor beta chains were read from a single sample in a study of identical twins' blood T cells. TCRdb re-called the 5' RACE reads through MiXCR, storing one row per CDR3 protein. Of roughly 380,000 distinct CDR3 sequences in the sample, roughly 27% are singletons; the top ten hold roughly 5.5%. Material for sequencing was PBMCs. Every receptor here comes from a woman between 18 and 50 years old in good health. CDR3s include the opening cysteine and the closing phenylalanine or tryptophan. A D gene is named only where the DNA matches it firmly. Some rows have no size entry. The others give once, few or many, or a class for an expanded clone.

NA	TRBV5-1	NA	TRBJ1-1	TGCGCCAGCAGCTATGACACCATGAACACTGAAGCTTTCTTT	CASSYDTMNTEAFF
NA	TRBV18	NA	TRBJ2-7	TGTGCCAGCTCACCAACAACAGGGTGGGGGCAGTACTTC	CASSPTTGWGQYF
NA	TRBV7-9	NA	TRBJ1-1	TGTGCCAGCAGCTTAATAGGTGGTGGAGCTTTCTTT	CASSLIGGGAFF
few	TRBV4-2	NA	TRBJ2-7	TGTGCCAGCAGCCAAAAAAATGAGCAGTACTTC	CASSQKNEQYF
NA	TRBV14	TRBD2	TRBJ2-3	TGTGCCAGCAGCCCCACTAGCGGGAGCTCAGATACGCAGTATTTT	CASSPTSGSSDTQYF
few	TRBV6-2/TRBV6-3	TRBD2	TRBJ2-1	TGTGCCAGCAGTTACACTAGCGGGGTTAATGAGCAGTTCTTC	CASSYTSGVNEQFF
NA	TRBV7-8	NA	TRBJ1-2	TGTGCCAGCAGCCTATTTTCGACAAGAGGGGGCTACACCTTC	CASSLFSTRGGYTF
few	TRBV11-2	NA	TRBJ2-7	TGTGCCAGCAGCTTAATACGATACTACGAGCAGTACTTC	CASSLIRYYEQYF
few	TRBV21-1	NA	TRBJ1-1	TGTGCCAGCAGCCCCCGGGACAGGGTGAACACTGAAGCTTTCTTT	CASSPRDRVNTEAFF
NA	TRBV12-3/TRBV12-4	NA	TRBJ2-2	TGTGCCGGCAGTTTTGGATTCGTGAACACCGGGGAGCTGTTTTTT	CAGSFGFVNTGELFF
NA	TRBV20-1	NA	TRBJ1-2	TGCAGTGCTCAACCCTCGAGGAACGGAGGCTACACCTTC	CSAQPSRNGGYTF
many	TRBV29-1	NA	TRBJ2-4	TGCAGCGTTGAAGGGACAGCCAAAAACATTCAGTACTTC	CSVEGTAKNIQYF
few	TRBV9	TRBD1	TRBJ1-2	TGTGCCAGCAGCGTAGGGGACAGGGACAGCTATGGCTACACCTTC	CASSVGDRDSYGYTF
few	TRBV7-9	NA	TRBJ2-2	TGTGCCAGCAGCTTAGGGACAGACACCGGGGAGCTGTTTTTT	CASSLGTDTGELFF
many	TRBV29-1	NA	TRBJ1-1	TGCAGCGTTCACCTCTCCCCGGGACATCTGAACACTGAAGCTTTCTTT	CSVHLSPGHLNTEAFF
NA	TRBV20-1	NA	TRBJ2-4	TGCAGTGCTAATTATGGAGGGACCCTAGCCAAAAACATTCAGTACTTC	CSANYGGTLAKNIQYF
many	TRBV29-1	NA	TRBJ1-2	TGCAGCGTTGACAGGGAATTGTTTGGTGGCTACACCTTC	CSVDRELFGGYTF
many	TRBV6-5	NA	TRBJ1-1	TGTGCCAGCAGTTTCCAGGGGATTAGCCACACTGAAGCTTTCTTT	CASSFQGISHTEAFF
NA	TRBV3-1	NA	TRBJ2-4	TGTGCCAGCAGCCAGAGAGGTGGCAAAAACATTCAGTACTTC	CASSQRGGKNIQYF
NA	TRBV29-1	TRBD1	TRBJ1-1	TGCAGCGTCGTTACCGGGACAGGGACCTTTTTGCACACTGAAGCTTTCTTT	CSVVTGTGTFLHTEAFF
few	TRBV2	TRBD2	TRBJ2-1	TGTGCCAGCAGTGAAGCTCGGGGGGTCTACAATGAGCAGTTCTTC	CASSEARGVYNEQFF
few	TRBV9	TRBD2	TRBJ2-1	TGTGCCAGCAGCGTAGATCTAGCGGGGGATCAGTTCTTC	CASSVDLAGDQFF
NA	TRBV28	NA	TRBJ1-2	TGTGCCAGCAGTTTCCTTACATACTATGGCTACACCTTC	CASSFLTYYGYTF
NA	TRBV7-9	NA	TRBJ1-2	TGTGCCAGCAGCTTAGCTTCGGCAGGGATGGCTAACTATGGCTACACCTTC	CASSLASAGMANYGYTF
NA	TRBV4-3	TRBD2	TRBJ2-3	TGCGCCAGCAGCCAAAAAGGACTAGCGGGCCACACAGATACGCAGTATTTT	CASSQKGLAGHTDTQYF
few	TRBV20-1	NA	TRBJ2-5	TGCAGTGCTAGATCTCCCCTAGCGATAGAGACCCAGTACTTC	CSARSPLAIETQYF
NA	TRBV3-1	TRBD1	TRBJ1-1	TGTGCCAGCAGCCATGGGTCGCCAGGGGGAGCTTTCTTT	CASSHGSPGGAFF
NA	TRBV20-1	NA	TRBJ1-1	TGCAGTGCATCTATCAGGACTGAAGCTTTCTTT	CSASIRTEAFF
NA	TRBV4-3	NA	TRBJ1-6	TGCGCCAGCAACCGAAAAGGGACGGAGAGCTCCTATAATTCACCCCTCCACTTT	CASNRKGTESSYNSPLHF
NA	TRBV7-9	NA	TRBJ2-1	TGTGCCAGCAGCTCAAAGGGGGGACCCTTCGATGAGCAGTTCTTC	CASSSKGGPFDEQFF
NA	TRBV20-1	NA	TRBJ1-2	TGCAGTGCTCCACTCAGGGGTCAGAATTCTAACTATGGCTACACCTTC	CSAPLRGQNSNYGYTF
NA	TRBV29-1	TRBD1	TRBJ1-1	TGCAGCATCGCGACAGGGTCCAGAACTGAAGCTTTCTTT	CSIATGSRTEAFF
NA	TRBV19	NA	TRBJ1-2	TGTGCCAGTAGTATAGTCCCGACACGGCGAAGCTACGCCTTC	CASSIVPTRRSYAF
NA	TRBV5-6	TRBD2	TRBJ2-1	TGTGCCAGCAGCTTTCGGGAACTAGCGGGATTTAATGAGCAGTTCTTC	CASSFRELAGFNEQFF
few	TRBV27	NA	TRBJ1-4	TGTGCCAGCGGCCCCCCCGCGACTCGGAAACTGTTTTTT	CASGPPATRKLFF
NA	TRBV11-2	TRBD1	TRBJ2-1	TGTGCCAGCAGCCAGACGGGACAGGGGGCAAATGAGCAGTTCTTC	CASSQTGQGANEQFF
few	TRBV20-1	NA	TRBJ1-5	TGCAGTGCCTTAGACAGGTTCAATCAGCCCCAGCATTTT	CSALDRFNQPQHF
many	TRBV29-1	NA	TRBJ1-2	TGCAGCGCGGGGCCCAACCTCGGTAATGGCTACACCTTC	CSAGPNLGNGYTF
NA	TRBV6-2/TRBV6-3	TRBD2	TRBJ2-3	TGTGCCAGCAGGACTAGCGGGATCGTCACGCAGTATTTT	CASRTSGIVTQYF
NA	TRBV6-5	NA	TRBJ1-2	TGTGCCAGCAGTTACCGAGGGGAGAAGGAGGATGGCTACACCTTC	CASSYRGEKEDGYTF
few	TRBV3-1	NA	TRBJ2-7	TGTGCCAGCAGCCAATTTTACCAGGGCAGCCCCTACGAGCAGTACTTC	CASSQFYQGSPYEQYF
NA	TRBV7-6	NA	TRBJ2-3	TGTGCCAGCAGCTTAACGCCGACTAGCACAGATACGCAGTATTTT	CASSLTPTSTDTQYF
NA	TRBV6-2/TRBV6-3	NA	TRBJ2-3	TGTGCCAGCAGTGCTCCGGGCCTCGCCCACGCAGATACGCAGTATTTT	CASSAPGLAHADTQYF
many	TRBV10-1	NA	TRBJ1-5	TGCGCCAGCAGTGTGGGTTCGGAGCCCCAGCATTTT	CASSVGSEPQHF
many	TRBV6-2/TRBV6-3	NA	TRBJ2-5	TGTGCCAGCAGTTACTCGACAGAGACCCAGTACTTC	CASSYSTETQYF
NA	TRBV7-2	NA	TRBJ1-3	TGTGCCAGCAGCTTAATCGATGGAAACACCATATATTTT	CASSLIDGNTIYF
few	TRBV6-2/TRBV6-3	NA	TRBJ1-5	TGTGCCAGCTTTTCCCCACCGAGCAATCAGCCCCAGCATTTT	CASFSPPSNQPQHF
NA	TRBV29-1	NA	TRBJ1-2	TGCAGCGTTGACAGTTTGACAGTCATCTATGGCTACACCTTC	CSVDSLTVIYGYTF